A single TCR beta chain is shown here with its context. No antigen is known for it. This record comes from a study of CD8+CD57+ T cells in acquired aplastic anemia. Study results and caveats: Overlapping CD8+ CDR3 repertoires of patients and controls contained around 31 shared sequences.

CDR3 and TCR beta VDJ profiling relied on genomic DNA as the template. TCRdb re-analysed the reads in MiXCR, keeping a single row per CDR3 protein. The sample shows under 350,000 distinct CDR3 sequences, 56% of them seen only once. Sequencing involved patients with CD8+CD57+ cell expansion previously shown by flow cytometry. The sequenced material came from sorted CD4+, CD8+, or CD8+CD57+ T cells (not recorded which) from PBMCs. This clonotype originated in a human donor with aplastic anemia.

CDR3 amino acids: CASGLRRGETQYF. DNA for the CDR3: TGTGCTAGTGGTTTGAGAAGGGGAGAGACCCAGTACTTC. This sequence joins TRBV12-5 and TRBJ2-5, with D perhaps TRBD1 (5 bases). In germline, CDR1 is LGHNT, CDR2 FRNRAP. The length of the CDR3 is 13 residues. Trimming stripped 2 bases from V and 4 bases from J, with 8 bases between.